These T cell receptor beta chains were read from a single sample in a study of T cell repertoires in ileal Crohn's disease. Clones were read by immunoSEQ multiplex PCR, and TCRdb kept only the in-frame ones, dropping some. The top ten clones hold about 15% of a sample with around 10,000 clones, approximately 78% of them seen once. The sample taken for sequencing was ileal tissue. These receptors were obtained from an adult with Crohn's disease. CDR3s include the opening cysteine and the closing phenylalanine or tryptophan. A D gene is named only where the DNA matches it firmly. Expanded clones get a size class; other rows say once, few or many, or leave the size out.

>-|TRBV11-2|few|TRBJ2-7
CASSRTGGYEQYF
TGTGCCAGCAGCCGGACTGGCGGCTACGAGCAGTACTTC
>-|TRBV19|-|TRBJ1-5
CASSIHRGQPQHF
TGTGCCAGTAGTATTCATAGGGGCCAGCCCCAGCATTTT
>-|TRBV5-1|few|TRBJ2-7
CASSSRRPLEEQYF
TGCGCCAGCAGCTCTCGACGACCTCTGGAGGAGCAGTACTTC
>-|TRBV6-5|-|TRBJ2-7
CASSYYGGQPYEQYF
TGTGCCAGCAGTTACTACGGCGGACAGCCCTACGAGCAGTACTTC
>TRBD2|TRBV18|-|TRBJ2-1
CASSPLLQGGEYEQFF
TGTGCCAGCTCACCACTTTTGCAGGGAGGGGAGTATGAGCAGTTCTTC
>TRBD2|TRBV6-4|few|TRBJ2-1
CASSSELAGVYNEQFF
TGTGCCAGCAGTTCAGAACTAGCGGGCGTCTACAATGAGCAGTTCTTC
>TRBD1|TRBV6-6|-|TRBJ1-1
CASTRQGIYTEAFF
TGTGCCAGCACCAGACAGGGGATTTATACTGAAGCTTTCTTT
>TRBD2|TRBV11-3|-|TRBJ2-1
CASSQGLASGDEQFF
TGTGCCAGCAGCCAGGGACTAGCGTCTGGCGATGAGCAGTTCTTC
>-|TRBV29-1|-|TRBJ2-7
CSVEVRAGREQYF
TGCAGCGTTGAAGTGAGAGCAGGGCGAGAGCAGTACTTC
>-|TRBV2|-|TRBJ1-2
CASSGDLDGYTF
TGTGCCAGCAGCGGGGATCTGGATGGCTACACCTTC